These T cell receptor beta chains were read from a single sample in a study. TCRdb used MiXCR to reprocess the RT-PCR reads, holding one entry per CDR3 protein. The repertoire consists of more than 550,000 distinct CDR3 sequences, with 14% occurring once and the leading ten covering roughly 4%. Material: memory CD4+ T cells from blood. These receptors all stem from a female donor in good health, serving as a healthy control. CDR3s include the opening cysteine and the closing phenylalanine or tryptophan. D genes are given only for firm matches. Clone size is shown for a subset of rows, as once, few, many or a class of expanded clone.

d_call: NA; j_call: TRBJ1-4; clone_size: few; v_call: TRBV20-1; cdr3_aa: CSARADGLSEKLFF; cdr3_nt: TGCAGTGCTAGAGCGGACGGCCTTTCGGAAAAACTGTTTTTT
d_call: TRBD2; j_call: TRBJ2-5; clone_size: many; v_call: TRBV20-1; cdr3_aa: CSARTGLAGFQETQYF; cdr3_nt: TGCAGTGCTAGAACGGGGCTAGCGGGGTTTCAAGAGACCCAGTACTTC
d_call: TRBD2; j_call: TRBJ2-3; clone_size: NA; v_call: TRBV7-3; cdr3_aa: CASSSGLARDTQYF; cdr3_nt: TGTGCCAGCAGCTCGGGACTAGCAAGAGATACGCAGTATTTT
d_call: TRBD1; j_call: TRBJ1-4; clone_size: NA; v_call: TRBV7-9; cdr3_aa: CASSQGQGLEKLFF; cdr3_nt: TGTGCCAGCAGCCAGGGACAGGGGTTAGAAAAACTGTTTTTT
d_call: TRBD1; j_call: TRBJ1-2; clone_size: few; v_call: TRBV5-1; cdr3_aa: CASSLQGGDYGYTF; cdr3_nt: TGCGCCAGCAGCTTGCAGGGGGGTGACTATGGCTACACCTTC
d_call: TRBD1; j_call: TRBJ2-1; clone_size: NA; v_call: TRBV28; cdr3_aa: CASSWTGLYRQFF; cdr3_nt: TGTGCCAGCAGTTGGACAGGGTTGTATCGGCAGTTCTTC
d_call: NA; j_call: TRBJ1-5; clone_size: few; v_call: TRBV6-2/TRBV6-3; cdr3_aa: CASSYSAGNQPQHF; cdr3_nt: TGTGCCAGCAGTTACTCGGCAGGCAATCAGCCCCAGCATTTT
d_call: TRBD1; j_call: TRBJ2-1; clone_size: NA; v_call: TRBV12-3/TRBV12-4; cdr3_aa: CASSYSGTGQFF; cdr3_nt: TGTGCCAGCAGTTACTCCGGGACAGGGCAGTTCTTC
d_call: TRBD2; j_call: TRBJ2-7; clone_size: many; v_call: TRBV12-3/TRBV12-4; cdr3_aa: CASRLSGTTYEQYF; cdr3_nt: TGTGCCAGCAGACTAAGCGGGACCACCTACGAGCAGTACTTC
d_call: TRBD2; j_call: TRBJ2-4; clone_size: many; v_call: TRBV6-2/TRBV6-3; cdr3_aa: CASSQPTSGGGNIQYF; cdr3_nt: TGTGCCAGCAGTCAGCCGACTAGCGGGGGGGGAAACATTCAGTACTTC
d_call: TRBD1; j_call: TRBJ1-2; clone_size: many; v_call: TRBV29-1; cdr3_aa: CSVGQGDGYTF; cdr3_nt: TGCAGCGTTGGACAGGGGGATGGCTACACCTTC
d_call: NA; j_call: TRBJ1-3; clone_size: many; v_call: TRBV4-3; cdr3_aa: CASSSRSGGSGNTIYF; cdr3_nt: TGCGCCAGCAGCAGTCGATCGGGGGGTTCTGGAAACACCATATATTTT
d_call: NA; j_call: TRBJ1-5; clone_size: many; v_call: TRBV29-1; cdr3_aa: CSVTAPNQPQHF; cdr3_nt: TGCAGCGTTACAGCGCCCAATCAGCCCCAGCATTTT
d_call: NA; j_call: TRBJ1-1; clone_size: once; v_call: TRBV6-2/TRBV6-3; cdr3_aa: CASGTALQNTEAFF; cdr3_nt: TGTGCCAGCGGTACAGCACTTCAGAACACTGAAGCTTTCTTT
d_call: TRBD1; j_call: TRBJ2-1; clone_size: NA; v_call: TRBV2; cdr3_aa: CASSDRQGAFDEQFF; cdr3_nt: TGTGCCAGCAGTGATAGACAGGGGGCATTTGATGAGCAGTTCTTC
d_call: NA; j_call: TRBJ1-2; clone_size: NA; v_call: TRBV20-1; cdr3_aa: CSAGPDYGYTF; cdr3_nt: TGCAGTGCCGGGCCCGACTATGGCTACACCTTC
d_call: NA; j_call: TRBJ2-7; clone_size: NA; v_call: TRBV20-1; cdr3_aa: CSAPNPTLGNYEQYF; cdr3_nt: TGCAGTGCTCCGAACCCCACACTGGGAAACTACGAGCAGTACTTC
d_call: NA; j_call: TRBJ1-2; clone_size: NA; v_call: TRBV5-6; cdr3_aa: CASSLRTAGYGYTF; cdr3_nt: TGTGCCAGCAGCTTGCGTACAGCGGGCTATGGCTACACCTTC
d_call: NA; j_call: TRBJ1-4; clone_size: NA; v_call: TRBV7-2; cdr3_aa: CASSLGLGAGANEKLFF; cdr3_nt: TGTGCCAGCAGCTTAGGTTTAGGGGCTGGTGCTAATGAAAAACTGTTTTTT
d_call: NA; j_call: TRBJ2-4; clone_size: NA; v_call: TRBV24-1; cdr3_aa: CATSDLAFGAKNIQYF; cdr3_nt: TGTGCCACCAGTGATTTGGCTTTTGGGGCCAAAAACATTCAGTACTTC
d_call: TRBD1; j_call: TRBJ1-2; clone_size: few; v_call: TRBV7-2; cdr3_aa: CASSLQGAFGYTF; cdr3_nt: TGTGCCAGCAGCTTACAGGGGGCGTTTGGCTACACCTTC
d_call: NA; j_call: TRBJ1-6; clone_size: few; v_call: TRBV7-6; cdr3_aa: CASSPGFYNSPLHF; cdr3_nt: TGTGCCAGCAGCCCCGGGTTTTATAATTCACCCCTCCACTTT
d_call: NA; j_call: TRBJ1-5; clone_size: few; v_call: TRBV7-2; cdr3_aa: CASSLVAGDNQPQHF; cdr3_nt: TGTGCCAGCAGCTTAGTGGCAGGGGACAATCAGCCCCAGCATTTT
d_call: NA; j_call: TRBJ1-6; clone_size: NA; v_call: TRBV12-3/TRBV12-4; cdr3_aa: CASSFTPTGGTLHF; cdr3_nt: TGTGCCAGCAGTTTCACTCCGACAGGTGGAACCCTCCACTTT
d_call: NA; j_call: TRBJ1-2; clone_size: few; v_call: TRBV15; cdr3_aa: CATSRGQMQNYGYTF; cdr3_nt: TGTGCCACCAGCAGGGGGCAGATGCAAAACTATGGCTACACCTTC
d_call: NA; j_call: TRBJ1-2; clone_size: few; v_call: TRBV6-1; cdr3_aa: CASSEEIDYGYTF; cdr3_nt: TGTGCCAGCAGTGAAGAAATCGACTATGGCTACACCTTC
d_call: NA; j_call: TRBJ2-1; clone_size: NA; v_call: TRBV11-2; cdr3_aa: CASSLNRVYNEQFF; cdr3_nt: TGTGCCAGCAGCTTAAACAGGGTCTACAATGAGCAGTTCTTC
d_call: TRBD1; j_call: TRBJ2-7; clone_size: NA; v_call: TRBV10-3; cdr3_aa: CAIGDSLTYEQYF; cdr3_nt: TGTGCCATCGGGGACAGCCTAACCTACGAGCAGTACTTC
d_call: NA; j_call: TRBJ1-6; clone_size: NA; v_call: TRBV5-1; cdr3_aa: CASSRTRRDSPLHF; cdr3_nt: TGCGCCAGCAGCAGAACTCGGCGGGATTCACCCCTCCACTTT
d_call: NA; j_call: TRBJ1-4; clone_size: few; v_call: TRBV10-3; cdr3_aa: CAISESTGEGEKLFF; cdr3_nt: TGTGCCATCAGTGAGTCGACGGGGGAGGGTGAAAAACTGTTTTTT
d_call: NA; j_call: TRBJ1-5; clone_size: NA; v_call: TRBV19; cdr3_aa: CASTSTGHGNQPQHF; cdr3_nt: TGTGCCAGTACCTCAACCGGACATGGCAATCAGCCCCAGCATTTT
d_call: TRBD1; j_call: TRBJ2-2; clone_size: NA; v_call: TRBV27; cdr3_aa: CASSLWSDRGTGELFF; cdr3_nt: TGTGCCAGCAGTTTATGGTCGGACAGGGGAACCGGGGAGCTGTTTTTT
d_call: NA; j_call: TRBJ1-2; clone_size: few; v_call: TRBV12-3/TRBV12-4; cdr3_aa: CASSLGTLNYGYTF; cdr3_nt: TGTGCCAGCAGTTTGGGGACGCTCAACTATGGCTACACCTTC
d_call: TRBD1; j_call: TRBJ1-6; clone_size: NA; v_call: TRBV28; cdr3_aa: CAVTTGTGHSPLHF; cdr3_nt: TGTGCCGTTACGACCGGGACAGGCCATTCACCCCTCCACTTT
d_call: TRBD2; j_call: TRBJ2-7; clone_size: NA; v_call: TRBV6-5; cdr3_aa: CASTKTSGSGEQYF; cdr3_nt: TGTGCCAGCACCAAGACTAGCGGGAGTGGGGAGCAGTACTTC
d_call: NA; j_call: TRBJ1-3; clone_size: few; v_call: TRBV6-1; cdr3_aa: CASSRERTDGNTIYF; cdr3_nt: TGTGCCAGCAGTAGAGAGAGGACCGACGGAAACACCATATATTTT
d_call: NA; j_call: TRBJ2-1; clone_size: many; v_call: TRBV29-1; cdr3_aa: CSATPGHEQFF; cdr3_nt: TGCAGCGCCACACCGGGTCATGAGCAGTTCTTC
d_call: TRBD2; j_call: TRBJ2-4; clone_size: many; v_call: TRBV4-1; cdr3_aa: CASSQARVGLAGAENIQYF; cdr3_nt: TGCGCCAGCAGCCAAGCTCGTGTAGGACTAGCGGGAGCAGAAAACATTCAGTACTTC
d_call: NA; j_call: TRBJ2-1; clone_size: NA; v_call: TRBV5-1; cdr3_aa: CASSSAGSNNEQFF; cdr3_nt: TGCGCCAGCAGTTCCGCCGGGTCAAACAATGAGCAGTTCTTC
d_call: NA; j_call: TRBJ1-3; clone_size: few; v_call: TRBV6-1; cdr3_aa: CASSEIPGASGNTIYF; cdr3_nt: TGTGCCAGCAGTGAAATCCCAGGGGCTTCTGGAAACACCATATATTTT
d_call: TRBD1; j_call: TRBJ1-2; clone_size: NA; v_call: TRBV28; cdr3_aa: CASSSGTGLLVYGYTF; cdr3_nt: TGTGCCAGCAGCTCCGGGACAGGGCTTCTTGTCTATGGCTACACCTTC
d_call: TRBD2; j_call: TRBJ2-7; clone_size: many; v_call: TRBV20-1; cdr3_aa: CSAPRETSGAPQYF; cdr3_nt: TGCAGTGCTCCGAGGGAGACTAGCGGGGCTCCGCAGTACTTC
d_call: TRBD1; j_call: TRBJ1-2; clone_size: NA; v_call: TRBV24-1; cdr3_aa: CATSGLDRGYGYTF; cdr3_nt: TGTGCCACCAGTGGCCTTGACAGGGGATATGGCTACACCTTC